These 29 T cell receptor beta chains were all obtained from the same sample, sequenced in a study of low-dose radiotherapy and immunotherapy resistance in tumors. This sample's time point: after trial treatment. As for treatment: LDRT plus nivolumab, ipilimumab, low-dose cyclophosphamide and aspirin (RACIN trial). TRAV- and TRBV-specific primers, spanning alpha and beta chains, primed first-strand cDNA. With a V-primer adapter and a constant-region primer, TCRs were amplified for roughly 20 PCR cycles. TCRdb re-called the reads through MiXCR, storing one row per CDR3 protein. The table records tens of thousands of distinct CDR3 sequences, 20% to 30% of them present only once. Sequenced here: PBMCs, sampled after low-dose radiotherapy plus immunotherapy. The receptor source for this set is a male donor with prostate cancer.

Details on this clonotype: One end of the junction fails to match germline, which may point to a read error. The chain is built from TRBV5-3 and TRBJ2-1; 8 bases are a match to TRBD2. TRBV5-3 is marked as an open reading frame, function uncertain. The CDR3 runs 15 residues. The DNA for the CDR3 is TGTGCCAGCAGCTTGGAGGGACTAGGGATCAATGAGCAGTTCTTC. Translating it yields CASSLEGLGINEQFF.

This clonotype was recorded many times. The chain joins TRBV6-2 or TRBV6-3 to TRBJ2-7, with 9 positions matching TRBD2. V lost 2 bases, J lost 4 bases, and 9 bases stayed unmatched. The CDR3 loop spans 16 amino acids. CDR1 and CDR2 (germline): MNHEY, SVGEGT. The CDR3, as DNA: TGTGCCAGCAGTTACCAAAGGGGGGGACTAGCTTACGAGCAGTACTTC. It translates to CASSYQRGGLAYEQYF.

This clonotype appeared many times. Written as DNA, the CDR3 is TGCGCCGCGGGGCGAGGGGTAGGAGAGACCCAGTACTTC. Protein: CAAGRGVGETQYF. V is TRBV10-2 and J is TRBJ2-5, with TRBD2 as a possible D gene (6 bases). The CDR3 runs to 13 residues. V lost 11 bases to trimming and J lost 4 bases, with 17 bases between them. The germline CDR1 and CDR2 sequences are WSHSY and SAAADI.

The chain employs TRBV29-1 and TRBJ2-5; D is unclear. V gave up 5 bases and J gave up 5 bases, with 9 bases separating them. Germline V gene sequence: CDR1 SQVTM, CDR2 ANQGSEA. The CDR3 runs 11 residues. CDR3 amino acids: CSVTGLETQYF. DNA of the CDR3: TGCAGCGTTACCGGATTGGAGACCCAGTACTTC.

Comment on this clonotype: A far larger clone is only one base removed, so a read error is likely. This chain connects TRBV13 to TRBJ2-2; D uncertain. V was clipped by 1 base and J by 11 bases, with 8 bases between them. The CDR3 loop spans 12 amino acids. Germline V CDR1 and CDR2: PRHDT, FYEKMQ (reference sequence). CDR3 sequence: CASSLASSELFF. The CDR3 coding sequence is TGTGCCAGCAGCTTAGCAAGCTCTGAGCTGTTTTTT. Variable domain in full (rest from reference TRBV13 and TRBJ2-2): AAGVIQSPRHLIKEKRETATLKCYPIPRHDTVYWYQQGPGQDPQFLISFYEKMQSDKGSIPDRFSAQQFSDYHSELNMSSLELGDSALYFCASSLASSELFFGEGSRLTVL.

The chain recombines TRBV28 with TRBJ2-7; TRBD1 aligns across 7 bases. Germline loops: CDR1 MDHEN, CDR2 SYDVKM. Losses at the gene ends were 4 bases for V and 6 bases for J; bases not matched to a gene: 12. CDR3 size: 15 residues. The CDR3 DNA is TGTGCCAGCAGTTCCAGCCAGACAGGGTTCGGCGAGCAGTACTTC. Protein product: CASSSSQTGFGEQYF.

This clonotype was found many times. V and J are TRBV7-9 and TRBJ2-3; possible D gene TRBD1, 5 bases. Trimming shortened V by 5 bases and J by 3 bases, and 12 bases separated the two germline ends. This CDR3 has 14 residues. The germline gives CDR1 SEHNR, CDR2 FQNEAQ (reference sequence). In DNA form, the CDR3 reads TGTGCCAGCAGCCAAATTTCAGGGACAGATACGCAGTATTTT. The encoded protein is CASSQISGTDTQYF.

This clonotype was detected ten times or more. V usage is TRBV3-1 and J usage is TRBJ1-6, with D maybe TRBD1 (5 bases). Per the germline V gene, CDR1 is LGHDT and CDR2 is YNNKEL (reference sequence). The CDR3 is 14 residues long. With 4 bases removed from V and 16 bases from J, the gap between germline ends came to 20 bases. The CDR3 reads CASSPNRQGSGLHF. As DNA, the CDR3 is TGTGCCAGCAGCCCGAATCGGCAGGGCTCCGGGCTCCACTTT.

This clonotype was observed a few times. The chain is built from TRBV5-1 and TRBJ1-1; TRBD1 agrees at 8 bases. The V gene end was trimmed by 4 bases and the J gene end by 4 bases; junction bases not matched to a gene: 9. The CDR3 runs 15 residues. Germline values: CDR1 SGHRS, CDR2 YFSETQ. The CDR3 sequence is CASSLDRVGGTEAFF. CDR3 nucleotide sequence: TGCGCCAGCAGCCTGGACAGGGTTGGTGGCACTGAAGCTTTCTTT.

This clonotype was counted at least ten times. The CDR3 bases are TGTGCCAGCAGACCCACGCCGGGGACAGCGCATTCTAACTATGGCTACACCTTC. Its translation is CASRPTPGTAHSNYGYTF. This sequence joins TRBV27 and TRBJ1-2, with 7 bases fitting TRBD1. The CDR3 consists of 18 residues. Losses at the gene ends were 6 bases for V and 0 bases for J; bases not matched to a gene: 16. Germline V gene data show CDR1 as MNHEY and CDR2 as SMNVEV (reference sequence).

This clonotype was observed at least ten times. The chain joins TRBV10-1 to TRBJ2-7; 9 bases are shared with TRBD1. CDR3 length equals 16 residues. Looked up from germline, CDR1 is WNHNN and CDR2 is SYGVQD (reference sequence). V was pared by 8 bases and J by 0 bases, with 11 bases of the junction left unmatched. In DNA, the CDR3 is TGCGCCAGCGGAGGGACAGGGTCTGATAGCTCCTACGAGCAGTACTTC. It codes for CASGGTGSDSSYEQYF.

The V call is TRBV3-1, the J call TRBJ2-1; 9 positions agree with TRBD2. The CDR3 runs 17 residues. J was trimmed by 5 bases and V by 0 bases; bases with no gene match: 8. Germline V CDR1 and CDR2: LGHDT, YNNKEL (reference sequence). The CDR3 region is CASSQERLAGLNNEQFF. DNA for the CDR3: TGTGCCAGCAGCCAAGAACGCCTAGCGGGGCTCAACAATGAGCAGTTCTTC.

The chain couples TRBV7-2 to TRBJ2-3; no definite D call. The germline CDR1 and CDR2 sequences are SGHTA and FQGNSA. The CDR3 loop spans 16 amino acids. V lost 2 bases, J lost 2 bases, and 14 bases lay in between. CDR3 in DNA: TGTGCCAGCAGCTTATCAACGGCCAGGTTCACAGATACGCAGTATTTT. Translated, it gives CASSLSTARFTDTQYF.

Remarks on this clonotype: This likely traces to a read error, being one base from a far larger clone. CDR3 amino acids: CVSSDTTGGWNQPQHF. The CDR3 DNA reads TGTGTCAGCAGCGACACTACCGGAGGCTGGAATCAGCCCCAGCATTTT. V gene TRBV5-3 combines with J gene TRBJ1-5; unclear D gene. Being an ORF, TRBV5-3 has a function that is uncertain. The CDR3 is made up of 16 amino acids.

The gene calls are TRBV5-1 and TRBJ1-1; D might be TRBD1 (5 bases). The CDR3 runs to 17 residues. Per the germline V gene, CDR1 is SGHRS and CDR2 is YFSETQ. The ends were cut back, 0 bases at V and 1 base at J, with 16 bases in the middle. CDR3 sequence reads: CASSLGNIGTANTEAFF. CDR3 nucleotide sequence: TGCGCCAGCAGCTTGGGAAACATAGGGACGGCGAACACTGAAGCTTTCTTT.

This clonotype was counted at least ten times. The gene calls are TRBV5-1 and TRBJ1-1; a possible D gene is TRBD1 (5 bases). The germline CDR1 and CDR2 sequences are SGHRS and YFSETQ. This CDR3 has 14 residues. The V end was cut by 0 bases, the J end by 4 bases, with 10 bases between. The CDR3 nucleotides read TGCGCCAGCAGCTTGGATTCCGGGGGCACTGAAGCTTTCTTT. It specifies CASSLDSGGTEAFF. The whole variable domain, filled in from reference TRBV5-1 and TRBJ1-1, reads KAGVTQTPRYLIKTRGQQVTLSCSPISGHRSVSWYQQTPGQGLQFLFEYFSETQRNKGNFPGRFSGRQFSNSRSEMNVSTLELGDSALYLCASSLDSGGTEAFFGQGTRLTVV.

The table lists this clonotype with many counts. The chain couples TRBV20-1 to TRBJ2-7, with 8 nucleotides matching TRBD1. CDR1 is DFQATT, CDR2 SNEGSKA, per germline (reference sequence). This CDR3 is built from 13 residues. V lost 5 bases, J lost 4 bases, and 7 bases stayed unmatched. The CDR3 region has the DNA TGCAGTGCTTACAGGGGGGAAAGGTACGAGCAGTACTTC. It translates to CSAYRGERYEQYF.

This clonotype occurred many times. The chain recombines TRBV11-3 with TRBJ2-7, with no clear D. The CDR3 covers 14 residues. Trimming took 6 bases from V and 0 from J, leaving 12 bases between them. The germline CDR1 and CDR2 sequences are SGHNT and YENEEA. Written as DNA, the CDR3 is TGTGCCAGCAGTTCGACACCAAGCTCCTACGAGCAGTACTTC. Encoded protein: CASSSTPSSYEQYF.

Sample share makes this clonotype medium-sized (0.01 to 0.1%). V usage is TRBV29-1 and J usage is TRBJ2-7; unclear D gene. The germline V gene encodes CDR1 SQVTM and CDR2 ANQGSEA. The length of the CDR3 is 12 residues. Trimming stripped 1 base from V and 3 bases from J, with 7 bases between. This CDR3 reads CSVEGIGYEQYF. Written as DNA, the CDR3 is TGCAGCGTTGAAGGGATAGGCTACGAGCAGTACTTC.

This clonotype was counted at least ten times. The CDR3 sequence is CSVPRKATGSETQYF. The CDR3 bases are TGCAGCGTTCCCCGCAAAGCCACAGGGTCGGAGACCCAGTACTTC. V is TRBV29-1 and J is TRBJ2-5; a possible D gene is TRBD1 (6 bases). The CDR3 contains 15 residues. Germline CDR1 SQVTM, CDR2 ANQGSEA. V lost 5 bases, J lost 5 bases, and 21 bases lay in between.

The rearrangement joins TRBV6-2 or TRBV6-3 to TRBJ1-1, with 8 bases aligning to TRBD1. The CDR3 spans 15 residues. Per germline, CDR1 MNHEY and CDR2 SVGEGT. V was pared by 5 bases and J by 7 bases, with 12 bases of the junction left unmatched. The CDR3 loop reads CASSTYKQGGIEAFF. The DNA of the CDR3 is TGTGCCAGCAGTACATACAAACAGGGGGGGATTGAAGCTTTCTTT.

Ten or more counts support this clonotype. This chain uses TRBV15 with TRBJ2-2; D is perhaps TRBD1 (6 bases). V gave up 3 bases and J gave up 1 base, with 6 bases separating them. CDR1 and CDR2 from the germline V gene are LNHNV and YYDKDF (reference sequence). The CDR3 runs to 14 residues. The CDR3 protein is CATSRGQNTGELFF. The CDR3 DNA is TGTGCCACCAGCAGGGGACAGAACACCGGGGAGCTGTTTTTT.

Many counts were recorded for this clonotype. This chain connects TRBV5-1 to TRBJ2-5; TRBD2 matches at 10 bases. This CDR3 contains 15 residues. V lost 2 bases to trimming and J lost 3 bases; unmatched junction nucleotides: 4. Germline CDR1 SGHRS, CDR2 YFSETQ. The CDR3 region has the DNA TGCGCCAGCAGCTTTCTCCTAGCGGGAGAAGAGACCCAGTACTTC. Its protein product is CASSFLLAGEETQYF.

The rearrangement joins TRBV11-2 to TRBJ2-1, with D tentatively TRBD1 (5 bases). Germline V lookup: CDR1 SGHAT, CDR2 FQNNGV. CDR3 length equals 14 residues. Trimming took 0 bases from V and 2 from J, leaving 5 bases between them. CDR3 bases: TGTGCCAGCAGCTTAGAAGGGGCCTACAATGAGCAGTTCTTC. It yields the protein CASSLEGAYNEQFF. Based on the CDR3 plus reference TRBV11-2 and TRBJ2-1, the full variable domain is EAGVAQSPRYKIIEKRQSVAFWCNPISGHATLYWYQQILGQGPKLLIQFQNNGVVDDSQLPKDRFSAERLKGVDSTLKIQPAKLEDSAVYLCASSLEGAYNEQFFGPGTRLTVL.

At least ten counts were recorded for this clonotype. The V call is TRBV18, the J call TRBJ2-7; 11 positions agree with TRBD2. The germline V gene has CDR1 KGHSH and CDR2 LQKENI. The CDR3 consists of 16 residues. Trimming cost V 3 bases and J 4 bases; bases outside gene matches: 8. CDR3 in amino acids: CASSPKTSGTIYEQYF. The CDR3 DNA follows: TGTGCCAGCTCACCGAAGACTAGCGGGACTATTTACGAGCAGTACTTC.

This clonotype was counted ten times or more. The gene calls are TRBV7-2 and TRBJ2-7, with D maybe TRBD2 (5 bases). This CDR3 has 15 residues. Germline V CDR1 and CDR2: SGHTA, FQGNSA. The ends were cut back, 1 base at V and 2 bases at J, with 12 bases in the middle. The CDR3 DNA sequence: TGTGCCAGCAGCTTAGATCCGCTAGCTACCTACGAGCAGTACTTC. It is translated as CASSLDPLATYEQYF.

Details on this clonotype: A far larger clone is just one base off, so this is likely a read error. The CDR3 DNA sequence: TGTGCCAGCAGCTTGGAACAGGGGGCCTTCGATGAGCAGTACTTC. This sequence encodes CASSLEQGAFDEQYF. The rearrangement links TRBV5-4 to TRBJ2-7, with TRBD1 identical over 9 bases. Germline V gene lookup returns CDR1 SGHNT and CDR2 YYREEE (reference sequence). The V gene end was trimmed by 0 bases and the J gene end by 7 bases; junction bases not matched to a gene: 8. This CDR3 has 15 amino acids. The full variable domain, with the rest looked up from reference TRBV5-4 and TRBJ2-7, is ETGVTQSPTHLIKTRGQQVTLRCSSQSGHNTVSWYQQALGQGPQFIFQYYREEENGRGNFPPRFSGLQFPNYSSELNVNALELDDSALYLCASSLEQGAFDEQYFGPGTRLTVT.

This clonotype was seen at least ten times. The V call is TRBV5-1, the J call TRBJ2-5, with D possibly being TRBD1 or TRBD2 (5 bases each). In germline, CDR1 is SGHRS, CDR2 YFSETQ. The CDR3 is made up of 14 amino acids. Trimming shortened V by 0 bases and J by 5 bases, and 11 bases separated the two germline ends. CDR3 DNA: TGCGCCAGCAGCTTGGATGCAGGGACCGAGACCCAGTACTTC. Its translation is CASSLDAGTETQYF.

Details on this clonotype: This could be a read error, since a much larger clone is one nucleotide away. For the CDR3, the DNA is TGTGCCAGTACCGCCTTCACAGGGGCCAACGTCCTGACTTTC. Residues: CASTAFTGANVLTF. This rearrangement joins TRBV19 to TRBJ2-6; D not certain. Germline V lookup: CDR1 LNHDA, CDR2 SQIVND (reference sequence). V lost 7 bases and J 4 bases, leaving 11 bases between the germline ends. The CDR3 loop spans 14 amino acids.